Each of the 5 T cell receptor beta chains below was sequenced from the same sample in a study of T cell changes during pregnancy in multiple sclerosis. Using immunoSEQ multiplex PCR, the repertoire was profiled, and TCRdb retains in-frame clones only, with some absent. Of tens of thousands of clones listed, 85% to 95% are singletons. Here the sequenced sample was CD4+ T cells from peripheral blood mononuclear cells, taken in the second trimester of pregnancy. Every receptor here comes from a female donor with multiple sclerosis, enrolled in a pregnancy study.

The gene calls are TRBV7-9 and TRBJ2-1; TRBD2 agrees at 8 bases. Germline V gene sequence: CDR1 SEHNR, CDR2 FQNEAQ (reference sequence). The CDR3 runs 18 residues. V was clipped by 3 bases and J by 5 bases; unmatched bases: 15. The CDR3 DNA reads as TGTGCCAGCAGCTTGAATAGGTTTAGGCGTAGCGGGGACAATGAGCAGTTCTTC. It yields the protein CASSLNRFRRSGDNEQFF.

The chain is built from TRBV18 and TRBJ1-1; 7 bases agree with TRBD1. The CDR3 runs 14 residues. Unmatched junction bases numbered 3, after V lost 0 bases and J lost 5 bases. CDR1 is KGHSH, CDR2 LQKENI, per germline. The DNA of the CDR3 is TGTGCCAGCTCACCACCGTACAGGGGAACTGAAGCTTTCTTT. Translating gives CASSPPYRGTEAFF.

The V call is TRBV5-4, the J call TRBJ2-3; tentatively, D is TRBD1 (7 bases). The CDR3 is 14 residues long. V shed 4 bases and J shed 7 bases, with 16 bases lying between them. Looked up from germline, CDR1 is SGHNT and CDR2 is YYREEE (reference sequence). The CDR3, as DNA: TGTGCCAGCAGCCCAAAGACAGGGAGGAATACGCAGTATTTT. This encodes CASSPKTGRNTQYF.

This chain uses TRBV2 with TRBJ2-1; TRBD2 matches 11 bases. The CDR3 extends over 15 amino acids. Germline CDR1 SNHLY, CDR2 FYNNEI. Trimming removed 4 bases from V and 4 bases from J; junction bases left unmatched: 3. CDR3 loop: CASSVTSGRYNEQFF. Here the CDR3 DNA reads TGTGCCAGCAGTGTTACTAGCGGGAGATACAATGAGCAGTTCTTC.

This clone has a single count. The chain joins TRBV5-4 to TRBJ2-1; D perhaps matches TRBD1 (6 bases). This CDR3 is built from 16 residues. The V end was cut by 4 bases, the J end by 2 bases, with 16 bases between. Germline CDR1 SGHNT, CDR2 YYREEE (reference sequence). The CDR3 DNA is TGTGCCAGCAGCCCAGAAACAGGGAAAGCCTACAATGAGCAGTTCTTC. It translates to CASSPETGKAYNEQFF.